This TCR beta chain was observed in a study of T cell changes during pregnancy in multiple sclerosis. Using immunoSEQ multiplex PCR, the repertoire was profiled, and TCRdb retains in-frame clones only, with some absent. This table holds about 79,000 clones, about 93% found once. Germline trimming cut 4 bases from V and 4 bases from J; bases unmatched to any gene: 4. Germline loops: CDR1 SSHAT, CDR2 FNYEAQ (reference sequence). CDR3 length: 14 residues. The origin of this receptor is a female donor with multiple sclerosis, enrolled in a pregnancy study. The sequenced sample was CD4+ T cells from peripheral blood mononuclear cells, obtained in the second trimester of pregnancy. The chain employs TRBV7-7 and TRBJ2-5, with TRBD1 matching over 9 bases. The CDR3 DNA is TGTGCCAGCAGCTCCGGGACAGGGTTAGAGACCCAGTACTTC. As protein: CASSSGTGLETQYF. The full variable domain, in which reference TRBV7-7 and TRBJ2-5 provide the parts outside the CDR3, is GAGVSQSPRYKVTKRGQDVTLRCDPISSHATLYWYQQALGQGPEFLTYFNYEAQPDKSGLPSDRFSAERPEGSISTLTIQRTEQRDSAMYRCASSSGTGLETQYFGPGTRLLVL.